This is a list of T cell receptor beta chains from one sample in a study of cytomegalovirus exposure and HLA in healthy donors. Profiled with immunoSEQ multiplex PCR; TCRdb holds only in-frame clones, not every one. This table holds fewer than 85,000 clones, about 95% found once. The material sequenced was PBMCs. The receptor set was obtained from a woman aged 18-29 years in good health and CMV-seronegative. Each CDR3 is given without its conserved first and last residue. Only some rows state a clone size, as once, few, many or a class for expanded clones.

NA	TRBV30	AWSPQVNTEAF
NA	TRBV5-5	ASSLSGQRAEAF
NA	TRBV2	ASRRTETEAF
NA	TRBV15	ATSRDPTTGELF
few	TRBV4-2	ASSQDGGAGANVLT
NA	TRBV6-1	ASKISLADYGYT
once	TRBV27	ATRTGEYEQY
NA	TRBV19	ASRPQGSNQPQH
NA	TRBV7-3	ASSPGQGSGGYT
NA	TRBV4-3	ASSQDPPGVGANVLT
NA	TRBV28	ASRTSTNEKLF
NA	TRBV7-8	ASSHRDRAYGYT
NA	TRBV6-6	ASSTTGLGYT
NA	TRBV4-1	ASSQVVPGLDTQY
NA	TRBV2	ASRDRGAPGNTIY
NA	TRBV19	ASSTWGVGGDTGELF
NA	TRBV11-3	ASSLGGGEQY
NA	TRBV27	ASTPLGSTYEQY
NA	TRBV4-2	ASSRPGQGYNEQF
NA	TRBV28	ASSLWGQTQETQY
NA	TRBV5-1	ASKGTGLETQY
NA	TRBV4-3	ASSQVRTTITEAF
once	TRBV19	ASSPGSGGLRSETQY
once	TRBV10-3	AISGTDSSPLH
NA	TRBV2	ASSAGGRNYGYT
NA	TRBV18	ASHPTQGDQPQH
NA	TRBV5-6	ASSWGENSYNEQF
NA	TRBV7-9	ASSREGVYNEQF
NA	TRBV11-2	ASSPTLQETQY
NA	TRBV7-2	ASSSGLADTGELF
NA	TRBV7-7	ASSLAAGGNEKLF
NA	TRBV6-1	ASSGSSGTDTQY
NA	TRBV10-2	ASSESGTSGRRTGELF
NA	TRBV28	ASSSHRFSNQPQH
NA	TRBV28	ASTQGYEQY
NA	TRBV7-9	ASSSNSVGNQPQH
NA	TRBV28	ASSSDEQY
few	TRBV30	AWRTGGESSPLH
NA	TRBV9	ASSVGSSLSYNEQF
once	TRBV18	ASPRTGLNEKLF
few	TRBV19	ASSTAGEAF
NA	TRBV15	ATSRDKGARNEQF
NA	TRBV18	ASSPRGQGIAF
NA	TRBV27	ASSSLAGGDNEQF
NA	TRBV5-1	ASSPQPGQGHSPLH
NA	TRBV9	ASQSGGNEQF
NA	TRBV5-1	ASSLGTGYGYT
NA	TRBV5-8	ASSQIRTAEKLF
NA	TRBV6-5	ASSYSRGSGNTIY
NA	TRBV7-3	ASSPQAGGTETQY
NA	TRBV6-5	ASSRGATNEKLF
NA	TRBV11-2	ASGLGQKETQY
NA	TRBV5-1	ASSLGGTGPTEAF
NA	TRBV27	ASSLSAGRYGYT